This T cell receptor beta chain originates from a study of blood T cell repertoires in COVID-19. At the level of the study: From the United States, Italy and Spain came samples of acute and convalescent COVID-19. In each case, the material was cDNA or gDNA derived from T cells, B-cell-depleted T cells, or PBMCs.

The CDR3 covers 13 residues. Germline V gene lookup returns CDR1 LNHDA and CDR2 SQIVND (reference sequence). Trimming stripped 4 bases from V and 0 bases from J, with 4 bases between. How the authors handled the data: Amplifying reference gene primers gave estimates of nucleated cell counts. TCRdb's table, derived via immunoSEQ multiplex PCR, lists solely in-frame clones and lacks some. V and J calls and clone size follow that table, whereas D and trimming were derived from the DNA. This table holds 60,000 to 65,000 clones, around 76% found once. J is TRBJ2-1 and V is TRBV19; D gene uncertain. The receptor comes from a human donor in a cohort sampled during active COVID-19. Source material: peripheral blood. CDR3 sequence: CASSTSSYNEQFF. The CDR3 DNA reads as TGTGCCAGTAGTACCAGCTCCTACAATGAGCAGTTCTTC.